The 20 T cell receptor beta chains below come from one sample, sequenced in a study of Ad26.COV2.S vaccination and SARS-CoV-2 variants. Here immunoSEQ multiplex PCR was the method, and the copy in TCRdb shows in-frame clones only, minus some. The table includes some 420,000 clones, more than 75% detected once. Documented treatment: roughly 20 received Ad26.COV2.S at low or high dose, single or two shots; a few received placebo; per-sample allocation not given. All samples were drawn on day 63, counting from the first vaccine or placebo injection. Source: peripheral blood, taken in a trial of Ad26.COV2.S vaccine versus placebo. The source of these receptors is a person aged 18 to 59 who received the Ad26.COV2.S COVID-19 vaccine or a placebo.

At least ten counts were recorded for this clone. This chain connects TRBV12-2 to TRBJ2-5; the table's TRBD1 call for D was not verified on the DNA. TRBV12-2 is tagged as a pseudogene. This CDR3 region has 16 residues. In nucleotides, the CDR3 is TGTGCAAGTCGCTTACCAGGACAGGCGACACAAGAGACCCAGTACTTC. It specifies CASRLPGQATQETQYF.

V is TRBV19 and J is TRBJ1-4; D ambiguous. Germline V gene lookup returns CDR1 LNHDA and CDR2 SQIVND (reference sequence). The CDR3 covers 14 residues. The V end was cut by 7 bases, the J end by 4 bases, with 13 bases between. The CDR3 sequence: CASTGRNNNEKLFF. The CDR3 region has the DNA TGTGCCAGTACGGGCCGAAATAATAATGAAAAACTGTTTTTT.

V usage is TRBV7-9 and J usage is TRBJ2-2; 7 bases fit TRBD1. This CDR3 has 16 amino acids. V lost 3 bases and J lost 6; bases outside the gene matches: 10. The V gene's germline CDR1 is SEHNR and CDR2 FQNEAQ (reference sequence). DNA for the CDR3: TGTGCCAGCAGCTTCTCCGGGACAGTATACCCCGGGGAGCTGTTTTTT. Its protein is CASSFSGTVYPGELFF.

The chain combines TRBV30 with TRBJ1-4; D not certain. The germline CDR1 and CDR2 sequences are GTSNPN and SVGIG (reference sequence). The CDR3 is 12 amino acids. The V end lost 7 bases, the J end lost 3 bases, and 9 bases lay between the germline ends. The CDR3 loop reads CASTASNEKLFF. The CDR3, as DNA: TGTGCCTCGACGGCCTCTAATGAAAAACTGTTTTTT.

The CDR3 is CASSAGTEGETQYF. The CDR3, as DNA: TGTGCCAGCAGCGCCGGGACAGAGGGAGAGACCCAGTACTTC. The chain carries TRBV9 and TRBJ2-5; 7 bases line up with TRBD1. The CDR3 covers 14 residues. CDR1 is SGDLS and CDR2 is YYNGEE in the germline V gene. The J segment lost 4 bases and the V segment lost 3 bases, leaving 6 bases of the junction unmatched.

V and J are TRBV4-2 and TRBJ1-5, with 8 bases fitting TRBD1. J gave up 1 base and V 6 bases, and 5 bases lay outside the gene matches. Germline lookup yields CDR1 LGHNA and CDR2 YNFKEQ. CDR3 size: 15 residues. The CDR3 nucleotides read TGTGCCAGCAGGGGACAGGTCACCAGCAATCAGCCCCAGCATTTT. This codes for CASRGQVTSNQPQHF.

This sequence joins TRBV30 and TRBJ1-2; TRBD1 matches 7 bases. The ends lost 3 bases at V and 8 bases at J; junction bases unmatched: 12. This CDR3 comprises 14 residues. Looked up from germline, CDR1 is GTSNPN and CDR2 is SVGIG (reference sequence). DNA of the CDR3: TGTGCCTGGAGCTTCGGGACAGTGATTGCGGGCTACACCTTC. Its translation is CAWSFGTVIAGYTF.

Only a few counts were recorded for this clone. The chain has TRBV3-1 (or the pseudogene TRBV3-2) and TRBJ2-1, with a weak D call TRBD1 (6 bases). V was shortened by 2 bases and J by 5 bases, with 16 bases between the two germline ends. CDR3 length: 16 residues. Germline V gene lookup returns CDR1 LGHDT and CDR2 YNNKEL (reference sequence). The CDR3 loop is CASSQYQGLTNNEQFF. Written as DNA, the CDR3 is TGTGCCAGCAGCCAATACCAGGGGCTAACAAACAATGAGCAGTTCTTC.

The V call is TRBV9, the J call TRBJ2-3, with D possibly matching TRBD2 (5 bases). CDR1 and CDR2 (germline): SGDLS, YYNGEE. Trimming took 0 bases from V and 4 from J, leaving 12 bases between them. The CDR3 runs 15 residues. For the CDR3, the DNA is TGTGCCAGCAGCGTAGGGTGGGGTAGCGCAGATACGCAGTATTTT. Amino acid sequence: CASSVGWGSADTQYF.

This clone has more than one count but fewer than ten. CDR3 protein: CASAQGSRQPQHF. The CDR3 bases are TGCGCCAGCGCGCAGGGGAGTAGACAGCCCCAGCATTTT. The V and J genes are TRBV10-2 and TRBJ1-5, with D possibly matching TRBD1 (6 bases). Per the germline V gene, CDR1 is WSHSY and CDR2 is SAAADI. Deletions cut 8 bases from V and 7 bases from J, with 15 bases between. The CDR3 runs 13 residues.

V usage is TRBV5-1 and J usage is TRBJ1-2; weak D call: TRBD1 (6 bases). The CDR3 has 15 residues. Germline CDR1 is SGHRS and CDR2 is YFSETQ. V lost 4 bases and J lost 4, with 17 bases in between. The CDR3: CASSLGQRALYGYTF. The CDR3 DNA reads TGCGCCAGCAGCCTGGGACAAAGGGCGCTCTATGGCTACACCTTC.

This chain connects TRBV28 to TRBJ2-3; D is unclear. Looked up from germline, CDR1 is MDHEN and CDR2 is SYDVKM. V shed 6 bases and J shed 0 bases, with 13 bases lying between them. CDR3 size: 15 residues. CDR3 residues: CASSQQKTSTDTQYF. The CDR3 DNA follows: TGTGCCAGCAGCCAGCAGAAAACTAGCACAGATACGCAGTATTTT.

The chain links TRBV19 to TRBJ2-3; 8 positions agree with TRBD1. The germline CDR1 and CDR2 sequences are LNHDA and SQIVND (reference sequence). The length of the CDR3 is 15 residues. The V and J ends lost 6 bases and 3 bases, in that order; junction bases with no gene match: 8. The CDR3 DNA sequence: TGTGCCAGTAGCCCCAGGGGGCAGGGAACAGATACGCAGTATTTT. Translated, it gives CASSPRGQGTDTQYF.

The CDR3: CATSVPGLAGGPGPQYF. Written as DNA, the CDR3 is TGCGCCACCTCTGTCCCGGGACTAGCGGGGGGGCCGGGGCCGCAGTATTTT. V usage is TRBV10-2 and J usage is TRBJ2-3; 16 bases match TRBD2. The trim removed 10 bases at V and 10 bases at J, leaving 17 bases unmatched. There are 17 residues in the CDR3. The germline gives CDR1 WSHSY, CDR2 SAAADI.

The V gene is TRBV25-1, the J gene TRBJ1-4; 8 bases agree with TRBD1. V was pared by 6 bases and J by 3 bases, with 3 bases of the junction left unmatched. This CDR3 contains 14 residues. Germline loops: CDR1 MGHDK, CDR2 SYGVNS. CDR3 nucleotide sequence: TGTGCCAGCAGCTTACAGGGGGCTAATGAAAAACTGTTTTTT. Its protein product is CASSLQGANEKLFF. The full variable domain, in which reference TRBV25-1 and TRBJ1-4 provide the parts outside the CDR3, is EADIYQTPRYLVIGTGKKITLECSQTMGHDKMYWYQQDPGMELHLIHYSYGVNSTEKGDLSSESTVSRIRTEHFPLTLESARPSHTSQYLCASSLQGANEKLFFGSGTQLSVL.

The J gene is TRBJ1-2, the V gene TRBV13, with D possibly matching TRBD1 (5 bases). CDR3 length: 14 residues. Trimming pared 5 bases from V and 4 bases from J, leaving 14 bases between. Germline loops: CDR1 PRHDT, CDR2 FYEKMQ (reference sequence). The CDR3 region is CASSAGTLSYGYTF. The CDR3 DNA is TGTGCCAGCAGCGCGGGGACCCTGAGCTATGGCTACACCTTC.

This sequence joins TRBV3-1 (or the pseudogene TRBV3-2) and TRBJ2-3; tentative D call: TRBD2 (6 bases). The ends were cut back, 4 bases at V and 1 base at J, with 12 bases in the middle. The CDR3 covers 15 residues. Germline V gives CDR1 LGHDT, CDR2 YNNKEL (reference sequence). CDR3 nucleotides: TGTGCCAGCAGCCCGGGAGCCGTAGGCACAGATACGCAGTATTTT. Translation gives CASSPGAVGTDTQYF.

As for this clone: The sample carries other DNA sequences with the same CDR3. The chain couples TRBV15 to TRBJ1-1; D gene unclear. V was clipped by 0 bases and J by 1 base, with 6 bases between them. The CDR3 runs to 14 residues. Germline assignment: CDR1 LNHNV and CDR2 YYDKDF (reference sequence). The CDR3 reads CATSRDRGNTEAFF. In DNA form, the CDR3 reads TGTGCCACCAGCAGAGATCGGGGGAACACTGAAGCTTTCTTT. Combining the CDR3 with reference TRBV15 and TRBJ1-1 gives the whole variable domain DAMVIQNPRYQVTQFGKPVTLSCSQTLNHNVMYWYQQKSSQAPKLLFHYYDKDFNNEADTPDNFQSRRPNTSFCFLDIRSPGLGDTAMYLCATSRDRGNTEAFFGQGTRLTVV.

The genes are TRBV27 and TRBJ2-7; a weak D match, TRBD2 (6 bases). Germline CDR1 reads MNHEY; CDR2 reads SMNVEV (reference sequence). This CDR3 region has 16 residues. Trimming stripped 6 bases from V and 3 bases from J, with 21 bases between. As DNA, the CDR3 is TGTGCCAGCAGCTTCCTCGGTATCCAGGGAGGCTACGAGCAGTACTTC. Protein sequence: CASSFLGIQGGYEQYF.

The chain combines TRBV6-5 with TRBJ2-7; D call uncertain. Germline lookup yields CDR1 MNHEY and CDR2 SVGAGI. Trimming shortened V by 6 bases and J by 3 bases, and 18 bases separated the two germline ends. The CDR3 loop spans 15 amino acids. The CDR3 region has the DNA TGTGCCAGCAGAGCTCGCGTGGTAGGTAGCTACGAGCAGTACTTC. It specifies CASRARVVGSYEQYF.